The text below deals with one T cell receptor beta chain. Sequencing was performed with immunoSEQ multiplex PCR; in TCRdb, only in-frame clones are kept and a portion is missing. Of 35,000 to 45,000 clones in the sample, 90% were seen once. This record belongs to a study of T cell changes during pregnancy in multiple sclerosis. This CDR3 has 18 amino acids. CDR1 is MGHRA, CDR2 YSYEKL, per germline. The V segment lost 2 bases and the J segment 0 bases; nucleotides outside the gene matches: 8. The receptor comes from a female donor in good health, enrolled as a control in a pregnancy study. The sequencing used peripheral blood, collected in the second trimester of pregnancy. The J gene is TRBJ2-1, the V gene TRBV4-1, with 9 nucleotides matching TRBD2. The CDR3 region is CASSQTPSGISSYNEQFF. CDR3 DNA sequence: TGCGCCAGCAGCCAAACCCCTAGCGGGATTAGCTCCTACAATGAGCAGTTCTTC.